This TCR beta chain originates from a study of siplizumab effects on memory and regulatory T cells. The study, taken as a whole, reports: Major contributors to the alloresponse seemed to be naive T cells, which also appeared more diverse than memory cells. Tracing alloreactive clones into unstimulated subsets worked for only a minor fraction of them.

Profiling relied on immunoSEQ multiplex PCR, and the TCRdb table lists in-frame clones only, not all of them. Among about 110,000 clones listed, roughly 89% were seen once. This CDR3 is built from 18 residues. Germline V gives CDR1 SGHRS, CDR2 YFSETQ. After removal of 0 bases from V and 6 bases from J, the junction contained 13 bases not matched to a gene. A note on this clone: Its antigen is still unknown.

The clonotype comes from a human donor in good health. Source material: CD4+ T cells sorted from blood. This chain links TRBV5-1 with TRBJ2-2, with 8 bases identical to TRBD2. The CDR3 DNA reads TGCGCCAGCAGCTTGGCCAGGGGACTAGGGCGGTTCGCCGGGGAGCTGTTTTTT. Translation: CASSLARGLGRFAGELFF. The whole variable domain, filled in from reference TRBV5-1 and TRBJ2-2, reads KAGVTQTPRYLIKTRGQQVTLSCSPISGHRSVSWYQQTPGQGLQFLFEYFSETQRNKGNFPGRFSGRQFSNSRSEMNVSTLELGDSALYLCASSLARGLGRFAGELFFGEGSRLTVL.